Listed below are T cell receptor beta chains from one sample, sequenced in a study of T-cell reconstitution after alpha-beta-depleted transplantation in children. In TCRdb, the PCR reads were re-called with MiXCR into one record per CDR3 protein. Of about 540,000 distinct CDR3 sequences in the sample, roughly a quarter were seen once. Sequences were derived from PBMCs, sampled before TCRalphabeta/CD19-depleted stem cell transplant. These receptors were taken from a boy under two years old with Wiskott-Aldrich syndrome, due to receive a stem cell transplant. The CDR3 runs from the conserved cysteine through the conserved F or W. Clone size is given for some rows only: seen once, a few or many times, or a class if the clone is expanded.

J: TRBJ2-7
V: TRBV29-1
size: few
length: 14
CDR3: CSVLRQGSSYEQYF

J: TRBJ1-1
V: TRBV4-2
size: .
length: 16
CDR3: CASSQAKGWMNTEAFF

J: TRBJ2-1
V: TRBV27
size: few
length: 14
CDR3: CASSTSGLPTEQFF

J: TRBJ1-2
V: TRBV27
size: .
length: 14
CDR3: CASSFMGQGGGYTF

J: TRBJ1-6
V: TRBV4-1
size: .
length: 15
CDR3: CASSQGQGPDSPLHF

J: TRBJ2-1
V: TRBV6-1
size: .
length: 17
CDR3: CASSPTQVAGGYNEQFF

J: TRBJ1-5
V: TRBV15
size: few
length: 13
CDR3: CATSRPEVQPQHF

J: TRBJ2-1
V: TRBV2
size: few
length: 17
CDR3: CASSLRTSGRIYNEQFF

J: TRBJ2-5
V: TRBV5-1
size: few
length: 15
CDR3: CASSTGQGRGETQYF

J: TRBJ2-1
V: TRBV6-2/TRBV6-3
size: few
length: 15
CDR3: CASSKLAGVRNEQFF

J: TRBJ2-3
V: TRBV20-1
size: .
length: 15
CDR3: CSARVWEYRADTQYF

J: TRBJ2-7
V: TRBV3-1
size: .
length: 12
CDR3: CASSQFPYEQYF

J: TRBJ2-1
V: TRBV9
size: few
length: 16
CDR3: CASSVGASGRANEQFF

J: TRBJ2-3
V: TRBV5-6
size: few
length: 16
CDR3: CASRTTGLAGVDTQYF

J: TRBJ2-1
V: TRBV5-1
size: .
length: 15
CDR3: CASGETSGNYNEQFF

J: TRBJ1-2
V: TRBV12-3/TRBV12-4
size: .
length: 13
CDR3: CASSWTGFSGYTF

J: TRBJ2-1
V: TRBV5-5
size: .
length: 14
CDR3: CASSLDTLGNEQFF

J: TRBJ2-1
V: TRBV7-8
size: .
length: 16
CDR3: CASSVASGGSYNEQFF

J: TRBJ2-2
V: TRBV5-1
size: .
length: 17
CDR3: CASSKQLADRNTGELFF

J: TRBJ1-2
V: TRBV27
size: .
length: 14
CDR3: CASSLSRQGGGYTF

J: TRBJ2-1
V: TRBV25-1
size: .
length: 15
CDR3: CASSSPGTTVNEQFF

J: TRBJ2-3
V: TRBV30
size: .
length: 15
CDR3: CAWSVGPRGADTQYF

J: TRBJ2-2
V: TRBV7-6
size: .
length: 15
CDR3: CASSFRELNTGELFF

J: TRBJ2-7
V: TRBV5-1
size: .
length: 15
CDR3: CASSLAGTGGYEQYF

J: TRBJ2-5
V: TRBV7-2
size: few
length: 16
CDR3: CASSARMTSGRETQYF

J: TRBJ2-3
V: TRBV4-2
size: .
length: 16
CDR3: CASSPGLGGVTDTQYF

J: TRBJ2-1
V: TRBV10-2
size: .
length: 15
CDR3: CASSAWDRLYNEQFF

J: TRBJ2-6
V: TRBV5-1
size: few
length: 18
CDR3: CASSPWGQGASGANVLTF

J: TRBJ2-3
V: TRBV24-1
size: few
length: 17
CDR3: CATSDLIAEGGTDTQYF

J: TRBJ1-5
V: TRBV6-2/TRBV6-3
size: .
length: 16
CDR3: CASSYRRTAGYQPQHF

J: TRBJ2-4
V: TRBV3-1
size: few
length: 16
CDR3: CASGYLAGTVKNIQYF